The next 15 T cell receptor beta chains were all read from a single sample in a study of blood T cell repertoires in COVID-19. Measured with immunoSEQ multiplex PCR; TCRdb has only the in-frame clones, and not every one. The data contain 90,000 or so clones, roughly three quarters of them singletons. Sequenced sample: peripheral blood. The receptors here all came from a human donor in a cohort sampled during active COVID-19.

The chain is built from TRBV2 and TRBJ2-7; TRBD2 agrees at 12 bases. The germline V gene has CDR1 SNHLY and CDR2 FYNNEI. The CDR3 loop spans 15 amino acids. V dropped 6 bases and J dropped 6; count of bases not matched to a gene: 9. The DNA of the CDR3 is TGTGCCAGCAGAGCCCTGACTAGCGGGAGTACCGAGCAGTACTTC. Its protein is CASRALTSGSTEQYF.

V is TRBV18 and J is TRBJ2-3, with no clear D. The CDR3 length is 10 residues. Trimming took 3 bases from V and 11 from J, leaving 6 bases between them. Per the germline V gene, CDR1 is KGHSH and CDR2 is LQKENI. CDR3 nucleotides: TGTGCCAGCTCACCCGCGAGGCAGTATTTT. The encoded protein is CASSPARQYF. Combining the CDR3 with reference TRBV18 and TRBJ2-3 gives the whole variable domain NAGVMQNPRHLVRRRGQEARLRCSPMKGHSHVYWYRQLPEEGLKFMVYLQKENIIDESGMPKERFSAEFPKEGPSILRIQQVVRGDSAAYFCASSPARQYFGPGTRLTVL.

The CDR3 spells CASSYQDTQYF. In DNA form, the CDR3 reads TGTGCCAGCAGTTACCAGGATACGCAGTATTTT. The gene calls are TRBV6-5 and TRBJ2-3; D not certain. V lost 2 bases and J 6 bases, leaving 3 bases between the germline ends. Germline CDR1 reads MNHEY; CDR2 reads SVGAGI. The CDR3 is 11 amino acids.

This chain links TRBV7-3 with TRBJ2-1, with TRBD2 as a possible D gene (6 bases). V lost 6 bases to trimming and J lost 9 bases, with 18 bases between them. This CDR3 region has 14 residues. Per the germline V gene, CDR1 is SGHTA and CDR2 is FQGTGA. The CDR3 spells CASSRDSTGGEQFF. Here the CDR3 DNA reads TGTGCCAGCAGTCGGGACTCCACCGGGGGTGAGCAGTTCTTC.

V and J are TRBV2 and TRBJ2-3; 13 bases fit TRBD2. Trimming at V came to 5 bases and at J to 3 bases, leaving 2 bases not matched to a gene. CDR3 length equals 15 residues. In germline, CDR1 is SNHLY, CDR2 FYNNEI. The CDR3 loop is CASSQLAGGTDTQYF. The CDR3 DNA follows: TGTGCCAGCAGTCAACTAGCGGGAGGGACAGATACGCAGTATTTT. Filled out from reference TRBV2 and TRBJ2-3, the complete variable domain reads EPEVTQTPSHQVTQMGQEVILRCVPISNHLYFYWYRQILGQKVEFLVSFYNNEISEKSEIFDDQFSVERPDGSNFTLKIRSTKLEDSAMYFCASSQLAGGTDTQYFGPGTRLTVL.

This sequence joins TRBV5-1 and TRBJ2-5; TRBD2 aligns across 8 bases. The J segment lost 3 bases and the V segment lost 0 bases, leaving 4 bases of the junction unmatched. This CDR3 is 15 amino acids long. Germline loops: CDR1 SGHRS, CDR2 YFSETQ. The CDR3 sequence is CASSLGLTSEETQYF. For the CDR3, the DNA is TGCGCCAGCAGCTTGGGCCTGACTAGCGAAGAGACCCAGTACTTC.

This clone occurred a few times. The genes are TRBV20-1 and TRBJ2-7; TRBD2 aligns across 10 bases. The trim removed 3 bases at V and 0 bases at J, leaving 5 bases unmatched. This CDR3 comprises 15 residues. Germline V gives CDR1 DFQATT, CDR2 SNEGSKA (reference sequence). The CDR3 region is CSASRASGGSYEQYF. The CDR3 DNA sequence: TGCAGTGCTAGTAGGGCTAGCGGGGGCTCCTACGAGCAGTACTTC.

This chain's CDR3 is CASSLGGLGALKTQYF. CDR3 nucleotides: TGTGCCAGCAGCTTAGGGGGGCTAGGAGCGCTGAAGACCCAGTACTTC. The chain employs TRBV7-2 and TRBJ2-5; D is possibly TRBD1 (6 bases). V was cut by 1 base and J by 6 bases, with 18 bases left in between. Germline assignment: CDR1 SGHTA and CDR2 FQGNSA. The CDR3 covers 16 residues.

CDR3 region: CASIRPVGDTDYGYTF. The CDR3 DNA sequence: TGTGCCAGCATCCGTCCGGTGGGGGACACTGACTATGGCTACACCTTC. This rearrangement joins TRBV2 to TRBJ1-2; possibly TRBD1 for D (6 bases). The CDR3 loop spans 16 amino acids. The germline V gene has CDR1 SNHLY and CDR2 FYNNEI. V lost 7 bases, J lost 3 bases, and 21 bases lay in between.

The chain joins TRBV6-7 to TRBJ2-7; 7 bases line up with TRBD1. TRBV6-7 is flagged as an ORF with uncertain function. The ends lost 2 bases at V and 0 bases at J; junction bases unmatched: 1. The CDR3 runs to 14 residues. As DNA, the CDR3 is TGTGCCAGCAGTTACGGGGACAGCTCCTACGAGCAGTACTTC. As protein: CASSYGDSSYEQYF.

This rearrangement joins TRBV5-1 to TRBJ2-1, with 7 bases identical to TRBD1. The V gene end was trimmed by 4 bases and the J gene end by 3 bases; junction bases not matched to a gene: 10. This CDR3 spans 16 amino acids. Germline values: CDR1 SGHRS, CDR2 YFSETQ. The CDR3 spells CASSPGDSHFYNEQFF. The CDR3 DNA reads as TGCGCCAGCAGCCCAGGGGACAGCCATTTCTACAATGAGCAGTTCTTC.

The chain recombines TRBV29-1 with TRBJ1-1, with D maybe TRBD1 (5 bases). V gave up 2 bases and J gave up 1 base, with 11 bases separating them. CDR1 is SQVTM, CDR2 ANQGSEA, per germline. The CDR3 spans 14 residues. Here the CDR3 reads CSVERTGGNTEAFF. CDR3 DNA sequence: TGCAGCGTTGAACGGACCGGGGGGAACACTGAAGCTTTCTTT.

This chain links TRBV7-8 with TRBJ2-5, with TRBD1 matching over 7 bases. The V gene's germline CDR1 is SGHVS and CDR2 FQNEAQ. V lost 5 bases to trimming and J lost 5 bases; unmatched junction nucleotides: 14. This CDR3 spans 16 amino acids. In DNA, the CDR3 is TGTGCCAGCAGCCACCCCGAGAGGGGGCTTGGGGAGACCCAGTACTTC. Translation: CASSHPERGLGETQYF.

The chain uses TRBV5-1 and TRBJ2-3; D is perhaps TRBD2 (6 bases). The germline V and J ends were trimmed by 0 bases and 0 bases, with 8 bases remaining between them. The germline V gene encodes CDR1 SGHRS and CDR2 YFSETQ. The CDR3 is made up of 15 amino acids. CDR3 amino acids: CASSLASASTDTQYF. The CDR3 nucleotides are TGCGCCAGCAGCTTGGCTAGCGCGAGCACAGATACGCAGTATTTT. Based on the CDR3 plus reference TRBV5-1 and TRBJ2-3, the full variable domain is KAGVTQTPRYLIKTRGQQVTLSCSPISGHRSVSWYQQTPGQGLQFLFEYFSETQRNKGNFPGRFSGRQFSNSRSEMNVSTLELGDSALYLCASSLASASTDTQYFGPGTRLTVL.

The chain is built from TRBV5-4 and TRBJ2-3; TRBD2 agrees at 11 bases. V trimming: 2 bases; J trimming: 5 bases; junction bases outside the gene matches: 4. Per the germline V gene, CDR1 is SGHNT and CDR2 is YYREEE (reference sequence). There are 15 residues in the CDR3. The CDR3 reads CASSLPGTSGDTQYF. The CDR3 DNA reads TGTGCCAGCAGCTTACCCGGGACTAGCGGAGATACGCAGTATTTT.